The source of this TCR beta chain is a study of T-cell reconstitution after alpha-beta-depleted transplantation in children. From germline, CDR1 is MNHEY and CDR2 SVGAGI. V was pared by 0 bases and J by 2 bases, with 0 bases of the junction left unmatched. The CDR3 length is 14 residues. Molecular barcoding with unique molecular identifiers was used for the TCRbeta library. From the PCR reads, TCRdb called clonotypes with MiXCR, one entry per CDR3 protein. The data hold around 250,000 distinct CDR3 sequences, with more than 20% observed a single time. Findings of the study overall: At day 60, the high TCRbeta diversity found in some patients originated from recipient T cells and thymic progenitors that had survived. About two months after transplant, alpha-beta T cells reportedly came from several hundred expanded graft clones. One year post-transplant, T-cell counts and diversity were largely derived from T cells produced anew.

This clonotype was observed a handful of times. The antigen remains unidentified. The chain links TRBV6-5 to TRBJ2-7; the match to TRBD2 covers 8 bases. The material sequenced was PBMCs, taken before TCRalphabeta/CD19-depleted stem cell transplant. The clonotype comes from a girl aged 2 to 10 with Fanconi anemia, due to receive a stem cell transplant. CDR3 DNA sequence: TGTGCCAGCAGTTACTCGGGACTAGCCTACGAGCAGTACTTC. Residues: CASSYSGLAYEQYF.